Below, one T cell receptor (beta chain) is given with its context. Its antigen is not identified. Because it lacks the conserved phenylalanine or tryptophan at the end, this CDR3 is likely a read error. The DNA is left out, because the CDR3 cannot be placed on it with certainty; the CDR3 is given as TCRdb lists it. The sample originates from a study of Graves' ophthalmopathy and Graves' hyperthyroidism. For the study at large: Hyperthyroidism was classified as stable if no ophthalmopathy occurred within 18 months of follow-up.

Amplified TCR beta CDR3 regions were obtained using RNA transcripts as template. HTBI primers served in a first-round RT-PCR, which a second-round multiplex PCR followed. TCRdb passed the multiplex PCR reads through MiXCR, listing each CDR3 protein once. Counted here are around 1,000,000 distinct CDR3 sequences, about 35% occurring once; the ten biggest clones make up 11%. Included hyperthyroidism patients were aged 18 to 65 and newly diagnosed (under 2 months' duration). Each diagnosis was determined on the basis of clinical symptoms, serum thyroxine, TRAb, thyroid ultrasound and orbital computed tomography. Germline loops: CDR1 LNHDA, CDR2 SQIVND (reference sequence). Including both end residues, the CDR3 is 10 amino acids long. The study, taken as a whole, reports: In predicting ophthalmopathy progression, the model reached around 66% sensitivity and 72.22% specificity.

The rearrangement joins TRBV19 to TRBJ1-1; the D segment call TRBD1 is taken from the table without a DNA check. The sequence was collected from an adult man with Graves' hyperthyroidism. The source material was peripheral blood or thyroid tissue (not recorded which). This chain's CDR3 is CASTRDRIIY.